This T cell receptor beta chain was documented in a study of identifying expanded T cells in peripheral blood. Healthy donors had no documented immune events, such as infections, while sampled. For this clone: The target antigen is unknown.

This table comes from immunoSEQ multiplex PCR, and its TCRdb copy is limited to in-frame clones, with some not included. The data contain about 85,000 clones, roughly 91% of them singletons. Study outcomes and limitations: Over about two and four weeks, about 15 and 19 clones changed, versus around 1.3 between replicates. Clone count variance between roughly 2-week samples rose with total template count.

The TCR was taken from a person aged 18 to 75 in good health. The sequenced material came from blood.

The CDR3 sequence: CASSLAGASYNEQFF. The DNA of the CDR3 is TGCGCCAGCAGCCTAGCGGGAGCATCCTACAATGAGCAGTTCTTC. This chain joins TRBV4-1 and TRBJ2-1; 9 bases match TRBD2. V was pared by 4 bases and J by 1 base, with 2 bases of the junction left unmatched. The CDR3 consists of 15 residues. CDR1 and CDR2 (germline): MGHRA, YSYEKL.